This T cell receptor (beta chain) was recovered during a study of blood T cell repertoires in COVID-19. In the study overall: PBMCs, B-cell-depleted T cells, or T cells provided the cDNA or gDNA that made up the material.

Method: immunoSEQ multiplex PCR; TCRdb's copy keeps in-frame clones and lacks some. The table records approximately 190,000 clones, about four fifths of them present only once. The germline CDR1 and CDR2 sequences are MNHEY and SVGAGI. The CDR3 contains 15 residues. V was cut by 5 bases and J by 3 bases, with 13 bases left in between. The chain uses TRBV6-5 and TRBJ2-2, with a weak D call TRBD1 (6 bases). The sequence derives from an older woman with COVID-19, enrolled during active disease. Sequenced: peripheral blood. The DNA of the CDR3 is TGTGCCAGCAGTAGGACAGCCCAGGACACCGGGGAGCTGTTTTTT. Protein product: CASSRTAQDTGELFF.